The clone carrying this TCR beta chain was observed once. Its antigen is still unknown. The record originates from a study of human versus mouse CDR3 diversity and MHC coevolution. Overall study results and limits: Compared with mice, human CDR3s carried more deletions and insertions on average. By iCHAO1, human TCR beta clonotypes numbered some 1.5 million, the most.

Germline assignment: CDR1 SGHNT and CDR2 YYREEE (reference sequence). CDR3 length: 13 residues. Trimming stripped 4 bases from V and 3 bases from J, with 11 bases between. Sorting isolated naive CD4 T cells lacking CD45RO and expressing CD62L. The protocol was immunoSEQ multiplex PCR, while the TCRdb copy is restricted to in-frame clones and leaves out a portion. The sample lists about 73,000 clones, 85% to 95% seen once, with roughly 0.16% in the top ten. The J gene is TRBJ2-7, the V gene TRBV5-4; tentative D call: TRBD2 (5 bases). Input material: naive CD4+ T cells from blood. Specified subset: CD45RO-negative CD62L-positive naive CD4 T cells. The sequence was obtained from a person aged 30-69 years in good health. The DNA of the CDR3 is TGTGCCAGCAGCCACCCCGCGGGCTACGAGCAGTACTTC. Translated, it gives CASSHPAGYEQYF.